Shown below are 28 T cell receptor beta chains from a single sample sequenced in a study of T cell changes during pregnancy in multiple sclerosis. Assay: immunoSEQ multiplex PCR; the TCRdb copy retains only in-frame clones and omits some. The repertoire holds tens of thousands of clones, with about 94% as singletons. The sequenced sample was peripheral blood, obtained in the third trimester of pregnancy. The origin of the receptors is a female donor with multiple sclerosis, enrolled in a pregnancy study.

The CDR3 nucleotides read TGTGCCAGCAGCTTCCGGGGTCGGAACAATGAGCAGTTCTTC. It codes for CASSFRGRNNEQFF. The chain carries TRBV13 and TRBJ2-1; TRBD2 is a possible D gene (5 bases). The germline V and J ends were trimmed by 3 bases and 5 bases, with 11 bases remaining between them. The CDR3 is 14 amino acids. Per the germline V gene, CDR1 is PRHDT and CDR2 is FYEKMQ (reference sequence).

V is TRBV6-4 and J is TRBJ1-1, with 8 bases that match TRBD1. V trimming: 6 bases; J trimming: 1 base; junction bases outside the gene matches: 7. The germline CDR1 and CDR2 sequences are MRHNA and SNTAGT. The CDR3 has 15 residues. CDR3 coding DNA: TGTGCCAGCAGGCCGACAGGGGTCGGGAACACTGAAGCTTTCTTT. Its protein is CASRPTGVGNTEAFF.

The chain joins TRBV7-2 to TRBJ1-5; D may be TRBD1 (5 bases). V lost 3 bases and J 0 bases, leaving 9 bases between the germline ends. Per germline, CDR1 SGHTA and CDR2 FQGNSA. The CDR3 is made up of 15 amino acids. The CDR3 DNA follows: TGTGCCAGCAGCTTTAGGGGTTATAGCAATCAGCCCCAGCATTTT. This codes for CASSFRGYSNQPQHF.

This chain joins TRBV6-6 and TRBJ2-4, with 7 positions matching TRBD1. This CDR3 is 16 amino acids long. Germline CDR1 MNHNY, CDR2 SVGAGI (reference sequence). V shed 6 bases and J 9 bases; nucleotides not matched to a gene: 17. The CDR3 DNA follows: TGTGCCAGCAGCTCCCCTACAGGGGTGGCGTACGGCATTCAGTACTTC. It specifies CASSSPTGVAYGIQYF.

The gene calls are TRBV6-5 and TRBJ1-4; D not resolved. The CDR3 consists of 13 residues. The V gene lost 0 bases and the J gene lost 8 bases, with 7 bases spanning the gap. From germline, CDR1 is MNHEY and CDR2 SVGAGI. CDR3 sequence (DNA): TGTGCCAGCAGTTACTCAGGAGGCGAAAAACTGTTTTTT. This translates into CASSYSGGEKLFF.

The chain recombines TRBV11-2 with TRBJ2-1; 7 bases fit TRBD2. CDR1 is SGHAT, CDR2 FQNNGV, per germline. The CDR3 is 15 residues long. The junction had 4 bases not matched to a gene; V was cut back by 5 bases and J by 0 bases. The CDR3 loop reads CASSIGGSSYNEQFF. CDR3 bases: TGTGCCAGCAGCATCGGGGGGAGCTCCTACAATGAGCAGTTCTTC.

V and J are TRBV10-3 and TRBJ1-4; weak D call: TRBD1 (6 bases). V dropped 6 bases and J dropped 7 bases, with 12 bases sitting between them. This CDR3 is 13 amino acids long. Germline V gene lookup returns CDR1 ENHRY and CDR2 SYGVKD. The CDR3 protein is CAIREGGGEKLFF. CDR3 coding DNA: TGTGCCATCAGAGAGGGGGGCGGTGAAAAACTGTTTTTT.

CDR3 DNA: TGCGCCAGCAGCTACTGGGGGGGAATCTTCAACGAGCAGTACTTC. It translates to CASSYWGGIFNEQYF. The rearrangement uses TRBV5-1 and TRBJ2-7, with 7 bases matching TRBD2. Germline CDR1 is SGHRS and CDR2 is YFSETQ. The junction had 11 bases not matched to a gene; V was cut back by 3 bases and J by 5 bases. The CDR3 has 15 amino acids.

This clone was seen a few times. This chain's CDR3 is CAWSASGQGLGAFF. The CDR3 DNA reads TGTGCCTGGAGTGCCTCGGGACAGGGATTGGGAGCTTTCTTT. The chain employs TRBV30 and TRBJ1-1, with 9 bases that match TRBD1. The CDR3 contains 14 residues. Germline loops: CDR1 GTSNPN, CDR2 SVGIG (reference sequence). Trimming cost V 1 base and J 10 bases; bases outside gene matches: 10. The full variable domain, in which reference TRBV30 and TRBJ1-1 provide the parts outside the CDR3, is SQTIHQWPATLVQPVGSPLSLECTVEGTSNPNLYWYRQAAGRGLQLLFYSVGIGQISSEVPQNLSASRPQDRQFILSSKKLLLSDSGFYLCAWSASGQGLGAFFGQGTRLTVV.

The CDR3, as DNA: TGTGCCAGTAGTATCAGGGGCGGGGAGCTGTTTTTT. It codes for CASSIRGGELFF. This chain joins TRBV19 and TRBJ2-2, with TRBD1 as a possible D gene (6 bases). The CDR3 totals 12 residues. The V and J ends lost 3 bases and 7 bases respectively, with 6 bases between them. Germline V gene lookup returns CDR1 LNHDA and CDR2 SQIVND (reference sequence).

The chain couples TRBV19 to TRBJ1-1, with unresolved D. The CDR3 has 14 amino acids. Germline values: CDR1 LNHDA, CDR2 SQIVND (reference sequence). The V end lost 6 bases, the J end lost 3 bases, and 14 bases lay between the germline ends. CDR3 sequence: CASRTGSAHTEAFF. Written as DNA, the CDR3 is TGTGCCAGTAGGACCGGGTCCGCGCACACTGAAGCTTTCTTT. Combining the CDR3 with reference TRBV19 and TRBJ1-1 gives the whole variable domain DGGITQSPKYLFRKEGQNVTLSCEQNLNHDAMYWYRQDPGQGLRLIYYSQIVNDFQKGDIAEGYSVSREKKESFPLTVTSAQKNPTAFYLCASRTGSAHTEAFFGQGTRLTVV.

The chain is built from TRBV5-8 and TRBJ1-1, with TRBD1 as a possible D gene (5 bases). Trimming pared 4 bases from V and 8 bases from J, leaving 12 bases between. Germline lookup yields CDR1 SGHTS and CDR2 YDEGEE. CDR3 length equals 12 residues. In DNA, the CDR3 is TGTGCCAGCAGCCCCGAAGGGGAAGAAGCTTTCTTT. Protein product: CASSPEGEEAFF.

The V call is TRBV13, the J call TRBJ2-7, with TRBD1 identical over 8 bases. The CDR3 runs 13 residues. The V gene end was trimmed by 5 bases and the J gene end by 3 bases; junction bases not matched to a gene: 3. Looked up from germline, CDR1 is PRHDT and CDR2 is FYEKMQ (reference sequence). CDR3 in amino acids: CASSVDRGYEQYF. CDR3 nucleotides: TGTGCCAGCAGCGTCGACAGGGGCTACGAGCAGTACTTC.

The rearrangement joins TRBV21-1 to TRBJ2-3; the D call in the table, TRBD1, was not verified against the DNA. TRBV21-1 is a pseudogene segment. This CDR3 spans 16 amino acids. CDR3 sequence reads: CASSPQGQGPTDTQYF. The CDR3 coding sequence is TGTGCCAGCAGCCCCCAGGGACAGGGACCCACAGATACGCAGTATTTT.

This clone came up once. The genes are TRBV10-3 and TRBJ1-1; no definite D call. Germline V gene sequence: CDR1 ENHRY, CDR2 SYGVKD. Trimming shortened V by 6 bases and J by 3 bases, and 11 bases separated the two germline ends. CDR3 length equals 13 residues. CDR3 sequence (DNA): TGTGCCATCAGCCCTAGACCCGACACTGAAGCTTTCTTT. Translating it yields CAISPRPDTEAFF.

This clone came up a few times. CDR3 sequence reads: CASGIGTGGDEQYF. DNA of the CDR3: TGCGCCAGCGGCATAGGGACAGGGGGCGACGAGCAGTACTTC. The chain employs TRBV5-1 and TRBJ2-7; 12 bases align to TRBD1. With 7 bases clipped from V and 5 bases from J, the junction kept 7 bases outside the gene matches. Germline loops: CDR1 SGHRS, CDR2 YFSETQ. This CDR3 contains 14 residues.

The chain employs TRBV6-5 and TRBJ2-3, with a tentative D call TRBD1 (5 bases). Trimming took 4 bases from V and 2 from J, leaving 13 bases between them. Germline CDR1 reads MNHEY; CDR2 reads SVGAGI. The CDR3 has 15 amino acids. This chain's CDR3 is CASSWGAILTDTQYF. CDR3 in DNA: TGTGCCAGCAGTTGGGGCGCCATACTCACAGATACGCAGTATTTT.

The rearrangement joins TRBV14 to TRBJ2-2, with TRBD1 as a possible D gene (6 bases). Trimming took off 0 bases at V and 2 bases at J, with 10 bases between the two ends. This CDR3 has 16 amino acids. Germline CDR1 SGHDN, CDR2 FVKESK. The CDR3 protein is CASSQDWTVNTGELFF. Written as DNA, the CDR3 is TGTGCCAGCAGCCAAGATTGGACAGTCAACACCGGGGAGCTGTTTTTT.

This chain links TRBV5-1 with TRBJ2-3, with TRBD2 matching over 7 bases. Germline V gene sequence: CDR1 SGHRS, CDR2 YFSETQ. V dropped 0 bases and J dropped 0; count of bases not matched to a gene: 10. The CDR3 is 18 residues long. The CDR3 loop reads CASSLAGGPMISTDTQYF. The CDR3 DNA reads TGCGCCAGCAGCTTGGCGGGGGGTCCCATGATTAGCACAGATACGCAGTATTTT.

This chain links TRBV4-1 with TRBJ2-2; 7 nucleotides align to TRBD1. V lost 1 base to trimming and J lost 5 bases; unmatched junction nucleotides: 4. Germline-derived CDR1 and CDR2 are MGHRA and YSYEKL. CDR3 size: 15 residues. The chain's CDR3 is CASSQGPGQTGELFF. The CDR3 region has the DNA TGCGCCAGCAGCCAAGGACCGGGACAGACCGGGGAGCTGTTTTTT.

The CDR3 spells CASSPRRGGRGEQFF. As DNA, the CDR3 is TGTGCCAGCAGCCCAAGACGGGGGGGCCGGGGTGAGCAGTTCTTC. The gene calls are TRBV14 and TRBJ2-1; 8 bases agree with TRBD2. Germline V lookup: CDR1 SGHDN, CDR2 FVKESK. This CDR3 is 15 amino acids long. V trimming: 4 bases; J trimming: 9 bases; junction bases outside the gene matches: 11.

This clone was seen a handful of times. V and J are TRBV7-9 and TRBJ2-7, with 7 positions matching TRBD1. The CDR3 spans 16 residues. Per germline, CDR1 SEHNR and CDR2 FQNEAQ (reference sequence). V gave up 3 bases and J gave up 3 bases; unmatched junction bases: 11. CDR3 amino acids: CASSFQGDAVGYEQYF. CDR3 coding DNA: TGTGCCAGCAGCTTTCAGGGGGACGCAGTAGGCTACGAGCAGTACTTC.

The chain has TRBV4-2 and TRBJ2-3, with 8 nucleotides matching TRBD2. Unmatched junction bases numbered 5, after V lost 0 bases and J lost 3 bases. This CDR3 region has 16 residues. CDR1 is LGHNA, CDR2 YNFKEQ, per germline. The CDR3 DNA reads TGTGCCAGCAGCCAAGATCCCAGCGGGGGAACAGATACGCAGTATTTT. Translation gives CASSQDPSGGTDTQYF.

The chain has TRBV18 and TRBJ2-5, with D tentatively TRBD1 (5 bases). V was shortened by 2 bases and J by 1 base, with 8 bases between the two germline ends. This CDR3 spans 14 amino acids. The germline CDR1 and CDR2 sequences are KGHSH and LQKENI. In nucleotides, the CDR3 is TGTGCCAGCTCACCAATCGACAGCCAAGAGACCCAGTACTTC. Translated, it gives CASSPIDSQETQYF.

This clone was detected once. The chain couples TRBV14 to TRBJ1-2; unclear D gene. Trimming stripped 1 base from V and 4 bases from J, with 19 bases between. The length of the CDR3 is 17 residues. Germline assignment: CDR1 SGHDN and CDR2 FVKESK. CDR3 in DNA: TGTGCCAGCAGCCAAGCTAGGGTTAAAATGGACTCCTATGGCTACACCTTC. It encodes CASSQARVKMDSYGYTF.

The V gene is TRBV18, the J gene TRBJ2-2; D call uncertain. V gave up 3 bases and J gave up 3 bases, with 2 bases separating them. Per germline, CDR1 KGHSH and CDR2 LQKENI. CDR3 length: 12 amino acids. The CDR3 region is CASSPDTGELFF. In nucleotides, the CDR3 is TGTGCCAGCTCACCCGACACCGGGGAGCTGTTTTTT.

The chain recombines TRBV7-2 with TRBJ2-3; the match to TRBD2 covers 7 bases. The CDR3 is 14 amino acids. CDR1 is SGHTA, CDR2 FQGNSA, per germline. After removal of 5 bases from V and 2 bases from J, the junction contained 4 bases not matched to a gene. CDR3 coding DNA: TGTGCCAGCAGCAAGGGACTATCCACAGATACGCAGTATTTT. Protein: CASSKGLSTDTQYF.

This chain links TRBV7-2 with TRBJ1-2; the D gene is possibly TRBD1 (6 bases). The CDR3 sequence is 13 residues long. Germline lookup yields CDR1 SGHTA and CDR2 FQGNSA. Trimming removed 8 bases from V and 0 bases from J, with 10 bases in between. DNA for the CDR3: TGTGCCAGCTCCCAGGGGTCTAACTATGGCTACACCTTC. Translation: CASSQGSNYGYTF. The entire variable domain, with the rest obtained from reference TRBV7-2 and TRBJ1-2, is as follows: GAGVSQSPSNKVTEKGKDVELRCDPISGHTALYWYRQSLGQGLEFLIYFQGNSAPDKSGLPSDRFSAERTGGSVSTLTIQRTQQEDSAVYLCASSQGSNYGYTFGSGTRLTVV.